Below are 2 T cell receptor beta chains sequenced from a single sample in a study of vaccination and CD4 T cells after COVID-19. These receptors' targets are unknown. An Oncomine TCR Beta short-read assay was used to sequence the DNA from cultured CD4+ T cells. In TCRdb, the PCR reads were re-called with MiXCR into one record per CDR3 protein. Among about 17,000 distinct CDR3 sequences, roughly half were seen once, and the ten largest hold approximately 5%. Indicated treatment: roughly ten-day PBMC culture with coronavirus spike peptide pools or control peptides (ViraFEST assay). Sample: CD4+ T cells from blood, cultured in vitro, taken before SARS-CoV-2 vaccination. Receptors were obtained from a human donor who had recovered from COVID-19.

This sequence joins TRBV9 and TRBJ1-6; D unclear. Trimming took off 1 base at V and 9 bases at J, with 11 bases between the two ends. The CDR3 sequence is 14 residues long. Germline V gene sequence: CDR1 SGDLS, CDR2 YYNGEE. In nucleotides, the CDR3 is TGTGCCAGCAGCGTAACAGAAATTACTTCACCCCTCCACTTT. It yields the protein CASSVTEITSPLHF.

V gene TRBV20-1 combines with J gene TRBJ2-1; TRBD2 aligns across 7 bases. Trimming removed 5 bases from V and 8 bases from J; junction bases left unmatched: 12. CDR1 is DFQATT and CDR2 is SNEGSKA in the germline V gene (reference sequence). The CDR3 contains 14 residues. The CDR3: CSAPSAGKVDEQFF. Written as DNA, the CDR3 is TGCAGTGCTCCGTCAGCGGGGAAGGTGGATGAGCAGTTCTTC.